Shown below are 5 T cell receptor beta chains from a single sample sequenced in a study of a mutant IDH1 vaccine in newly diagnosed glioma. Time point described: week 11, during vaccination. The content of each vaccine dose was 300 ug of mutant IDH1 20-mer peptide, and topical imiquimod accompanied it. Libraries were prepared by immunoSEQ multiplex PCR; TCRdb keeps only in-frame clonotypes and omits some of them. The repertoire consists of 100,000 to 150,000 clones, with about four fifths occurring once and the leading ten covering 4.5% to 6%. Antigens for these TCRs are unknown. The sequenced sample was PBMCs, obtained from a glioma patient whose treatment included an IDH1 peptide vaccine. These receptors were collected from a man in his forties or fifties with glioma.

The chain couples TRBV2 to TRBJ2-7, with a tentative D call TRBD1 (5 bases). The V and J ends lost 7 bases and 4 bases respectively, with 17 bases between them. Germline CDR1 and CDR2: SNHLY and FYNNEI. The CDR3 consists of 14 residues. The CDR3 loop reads CASKSAGLVYEQYF. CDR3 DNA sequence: TGTGCCAGCAAGTCGGCAGGGCTCGTATACGAGCAGTACTTC.

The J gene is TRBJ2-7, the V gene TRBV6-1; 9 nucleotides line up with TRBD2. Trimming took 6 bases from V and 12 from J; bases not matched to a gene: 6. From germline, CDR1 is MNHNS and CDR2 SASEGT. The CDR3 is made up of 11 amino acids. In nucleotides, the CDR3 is TGTGCCAGCAGCCTGGGACTAGCAATGTACTTC. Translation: CASSLGLAMYF.

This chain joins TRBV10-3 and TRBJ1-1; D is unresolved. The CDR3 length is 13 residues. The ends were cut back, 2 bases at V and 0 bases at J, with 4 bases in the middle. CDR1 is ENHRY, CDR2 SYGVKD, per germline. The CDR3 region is CAISEGLNTEAFF. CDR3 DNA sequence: TGTGCCATCAGTGAGGGCCTGAACACTGAAGCTTTCTTT.

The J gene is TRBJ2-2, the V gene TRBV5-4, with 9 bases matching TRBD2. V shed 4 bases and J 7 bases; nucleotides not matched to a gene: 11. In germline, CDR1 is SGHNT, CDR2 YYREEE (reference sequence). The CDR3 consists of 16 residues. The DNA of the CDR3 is TGTGCCAGCAGCCAGGCTAGCGGGAATCAGGGCGGGGAGCTGTTTTTT. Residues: CASSQASGNQGGELFF.

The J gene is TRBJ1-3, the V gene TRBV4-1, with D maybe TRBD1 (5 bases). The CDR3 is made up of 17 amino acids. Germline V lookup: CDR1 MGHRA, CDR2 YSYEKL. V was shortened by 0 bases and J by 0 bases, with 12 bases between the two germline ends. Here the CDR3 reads CASSQDAPGSSGNTIYF. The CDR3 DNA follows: TGCGCCAGCAGCCAAGATGCCCCAGGGAGCTCTGGAAACACCATATATTTT.